These 25 T cell receptor beta chains were sequenced from one sample in a study of blood T cell repertoires in COVID-19. Here immunoSEQ multiplex PCR was the method, and the copy in TCRdb shows in-frame clones only, minus some. The sample holds a few hundred thousand clones, about 89% seen once. Sequencing was carried out using PBMCs or T cells enriched from blood (not recorded which). These receptors were collected from a man between 35 and 55 years old in a cohort exposed to, infected with or recovered from COVID-19 (not recorded which).

The chain has TRBV5-1 and TRBJ2-2; D call uncertain. Germline lookup yields CDR1 SGHRS and CDR2 YFSETQ. Trimming cost V 0 bases and J 3 bases, with 6 bases left between them. CDR3 size: 14 residues. CDR3 bases: TGCGCCAGCAGCTTGGACTCCTACACCGGGGAGCTGTTTTTT. This sequence encodes CASSLDSYTGELFF.

The chain employs TRBV4-1 and TRBJ1-1; the match to TRBD1 covers 8 bases. V lost 1 base, J lost 6 bases, and 7 bases stayed unmatched. CDR3 length: 15 amino acids. Germline-derived CDR1 and CDR2 are MGHRA and YSYEKL. CDR3 amino acids: CASSQGWTGSAEAFF. The CDR3 DNA reads TGCGCCAGCAGCCAAGGATGGACAGGGAGCGCTGAAGCTTTCTTT.

The genes are TRBV5-1 and TRBJ1-6, with 9 bases lining up with TRBD1. The ends lost 1 base at V and 7 bases at J; junction bases unmatched: 6. Germline lookup yields CDR1 SGHRS and CDR2 YFSETQ. The CDR3 consists of 16 residues. The CDR3 loop reads CASSLPGTGQNSPLHF. In nucleotides, the CDR3 is TGCGCCAGCAGCTTGCCGGGGACAGGGCAGAATTCACCCCTCCACTTT.

This chain connects TRBV28 to TRBJ2-1; 8 nucleotides match TRBD2. CDR3 length: 16 residues. The germline V gene encodes CDR1 MDHEN and CDR2 SYDVKM. V trimming: 3 bases; J trimming: 5 bases; junction bases outside the gene matches: 9. The DNA of the CDR3 is TGTGCCAGCAGTTTCAGCGGGACTAGGGATAACAATGAGCAGTTCTTC. This codes for CASSFSGTRDNNEQFF.

This clone was seen just once. The chain recombines TRBV4-1 with TRBJ1-3; perhaps TRBD1 as D (5 bases). The CDR3 loop spans 17 amino acids. V was shortened by 0 bases and J by 0 bases, with 12 bases between the two germline ends. Germline CDR1 MGHRA, CDR2 YSYEKL. This CDR3 is CASSQDAVGGSGNTIYF. In DNA form, the CDR3 reads TGCGCCAGCAGCCAAGATGCCGTGGGGGGCTCTGGAAACACCATATATTTT.

V is TRBV28 and J is TRBJ1-2, with unresolved D. Germline-derived CDR1 and CDR2 are MDHEN and SYDVKM. V dropped 3 bases and J dropped 5 bases, with 16 bases sitting between them. The CDR3 is 15 residues long. CDR3 amino acids: CASSLIDRIGYGYTF. CDR3 coding DNA: TGTGCCAGCAGTTTGATTGACCGAATCGGGTATGGCTACACCTTC.

The CDR3 bases are TGTGCCAGCTCACCCGGAACGAGGACAGGAGGGGCTGAAGCTTTCTTT. It codes for CASSPGTRTGGAEAFF. The genes are TRBV18 and TRBJ1-1, with TRBD1 identical over 7 bases. This CDR3 has 16 residues. Germline values: CDR1 KGHSH, CDR2 LQKENI. After removal of 3 bases from V and 6 bases from J, the junction contained 13 bases not matched to a gene.

The rearrangement links TRBV9 to TRBJ1-5, with TRBD1 matching over 8 bases. The CDR3 runs 15 residues. V gave up 4 bases and J gave up 3 bases; unmatched junction bases: 6. CDR1 SGDLS and CDR2 YYNGEE come from the germline V gene. CDR3 sequence (DNA): TGTGCCAGCAGCCTTGGGACAGGCAACAATCAGCCCCAGCATTTT. Protein: CASSLGTGNNQPQHF.

This clone came up once. J is TRBJ2-1 and V is TRBV4-1; tentatively, D is TRBD2 (5 bases). This CDR3 contains 15 residues. CDR1 and CDR2 (germline): MGHRA, YSYEKL. Trimming cost V 2 bases and J 8 bases, with 16 bases left between them. As DNA, the CDR3 is TGCGCCAGCAGCCAACCTTCTGGTAGCGTCCATGAGCAGTTCTTC. As protein: CASSQPSGSVHEQFF.

The rearrangement links TRBV7-9 to TRBJ1-2, with 8 bases matching TRBD1. The CDR3 consists of 15 residues. V lost 5 bases to trimming and J lost 4 bases; unmatched junction nucleotides: 9. Germline V gene lookup returns CDR1 SEHNR and CDR2 FQNEAQ (reference sequence). This CDR3 reads CASSPAGQGLYGYTF. CDR3 sequence (DNA): TGTGCCAGCAGCCCGGCAGGACAGGGCCTCTATGGCTACACCTTC.

The rearrangement uses TRBV30 and TRBJ2-1, with TRBD1 matching over 10 bases. The CDR3 runs 17 residues. In germline, CDR1 is GTSNPN, CDR2 SVGIG (reference sequence). V trimming: 3 bases; J trimming: 1 base; junction bases outside the gene matches: 9. CDR3 residues: CAWSETPGQGSYNEQFF. The CDR3 region has the DNA TGTGCCTGGAGCGAAACCCCGGGACAGGGGTCCTACAATGAGCAGTTCTTC.

This clone was seen once. This chain uses TRBV10-3 with TRBJ2-3; perhaps D is TRBD1 or TRBD2 (6 bases each). CDR1 is ENHRY, CDR2 SYGVKD, per germline. The CDR3 covers 13 residues. Trimming removed 8 bases at V and 1 base at J, with 10 bases between. CDR3 sequence reads: CAIRGGRTDTQYF. The CDR3 DNA sequence: TGTGCCATCCGTGGGGGGCGCACAGATACGCAGTATTTT.

With regard to this clone: The same CDR3 can be traced to other DNA sequences in this sample. V gene TRBV9 combines with J gene TRBJ2-7; TRBD2 matches at 7 bases. J was trimmed by 3 bases and V by 0 bases; bases with no gene match: 6. The CDR3 sequence is 15 residues long. CDR1 SGDLS and CDR2 YYNGEE come from the germline V gene. The CDR3 DNA sequence: TGTGCCAGCAGCGTAGCTGCGACTAGCAACTACGAGCAGTACTTC. This translates into CASSVAATSNYEQYF.

Notes on this clone: In the same sample, other DNA sequences code for this CDR3. CDR3 amino acids: CASSQTGGNQPQHF. The CDR3 DNA reads as TGTGCCAGCTCACAGACTGGGGGGAATCAGCCCCAGCATTTT. The gene calls are TRBV18 and TRBJ1-5; TRBD1 might be the D (5 bases). CDR1 KGHSH and CDR2 LQKENI come from the germline V gene. This CDR3 spans 14 amino acids. The V gene lost 4 bases and the J gene lost 4 bases, with 11 bases spanning the gap.

The table lists this clone with a few counts. The J gene is TRBJ2-4, the V gene TRBV5-1; 14 bases line up with TRBD2. There are 20 residues in the CDR3. Germline V gene lookup returns CDR1 SGHRS and CDR2 YFSETQ. V gave up 4 bases and J gave up 1 base; unmatched junction bases: 13. CDR3 bases: TGCGCCAGCAGCGTAGCCGACGGGACTAGCGGGAGAACGGCCAAAAACATTCAGTACTTC. Protein sequence: CASSVADGTSGRTAKNIQYF.

Only a few counts were recorded for this clone. The CDR3 DNA is TGTGCCAGCAGGCGCCAAACAGGAAGGGGTCAGCCCCAGCATTTT. As protein: CASRRQTGRGQPQHF. The gene calls are TRBV28 and TRBJ1-5, with D perhaps matching TRBD1 (5 bases). Germline assignment: CDR1 MDHEN and CDR2 SYDVKM. The V and J ends lost 6 bases and 6 bases respectively, with 18 bases between them. The CDR3 runs 15 residues.

As for this clone: This same CDR3 is encoded by further DNA sequences in the sample. This chain joins TRBV9 and TRBJ2-6, with TRBD2 matching 7 bases. The CDR3 covers 15 residues. V dropped 3 bases and J dropped 1; count of bases not matched to a gene: 1. CDR1 and CDR2 from the germline V gene are SGDLS and YYNGEE. In DNA, the CDR3 is TGTGCCAGCAGCGCTAGCGGATCTGGGGCCAACGTCCTGACTTTC. Translation: CASSASGSGANVLTF.

V is TRBV5-4 and J is TRBJ2-7, with 13 positions matching TRBD2. This CDR3 has 16 residues. The germline V gene has CDR1 SGHNT and CDR2 YYREEE (reference sequence). After removal of 5 bases from V and 4 bases from J, the junction contained 9 bases not matched to a gene. CDR3 nucleotide sequence: TGTGCCAGCAGTCACGGACTAGCGGGAGTCAGGTACGAGCAGTACTTC. This encodes CASSHGLAGVRYEQYF. The full variable domain, in which reference TRBV5-4 and TRBJ2-7 provide the parts outside the CDR3, is ETGVTQSPTHLIKTRGQQVTLRCSSQSGHNTVSWYQQALGQGPQFIFQYYREEENGRGNFPPRFSGLQFPNYSSELNVNALELDDSALYLCASSHGLAGVRYEQYFGPGTRLTVT.

This clone was counted once. The chain employs TRBV7-9 and TRBJ1-4, with a possible D match to TRBD1 (6 bases). Trimming stripped 2 bases from V and 5 bases from J, with 12 bases between. Germline-derived CDR1 and CDR2 are SEHNR and FQNEAQ (reference sequence). CDR3 size: 15 residues. In DNA form, the CDR3 reads TGTGCCAGCAGCTTAAATACAGGGATAAATGAAAAACTGTTTTTT. It encodes CASSLNTGINEKLFF.

The rearrangement links TRBV5-1 to TRBJ2-1, with 7 bases aligning to TRBD1. Trimming removed 4 bases from V and 0 bases from J; junction bases left unmatched: 1. CDR1 is SGHRS, CDR2 YFSETQ, per germline. This CDR3 is 14 amino acids long. As DNA, the CDR3 is TGCGCCAGCAGCAGGGACAGCTCCTACAATGAGCAGTTCTTC. This gives the protein CASSRDSSYNEQFF.

This chain links TRBV5-1 with TRBJ2-7; possibly TRBD1 for D (5 bases). Looked up from germline, CDR1 is SGHRS and CDR2 is YFSETQ. The CDR3 covers 14 residues. V was pared by 6 bases and J by 0 bases, with 13 bases between. This chain's CDR3 is CASTLDGHSYEQYF. The CDR3 DNA is TGCGCCAGCACCTTAGACGGACACTCCTACGAGCAGTACTTC.

J is TRBJ2-4 and V is TRBV18; D is perhaps TRBD2 (7 bases). With 5 bases removed from V and 5 bases from J, the gap between germline ends came to 19 bases. Germline V gene lookup returns CDR1 KGHSH and CDR2 LQKENI. This CDR3 region has 16 residues. CDR3 in amino acids: CASSSGIRGRENIQYF. The DNA of the CDR3 is TGTGCCAGCTCAAGCGGGATCAGGGGCCGGGAAAACATTCAGTACTTC.

This chain joins TRBV3-1 (or the pseudogene TRBV3-2) and TRBJ1-6; the D gene is possibly TRBD1 (6 bases). The CDR3 loop spans 13 amino acids. Germline CDR1 is LGHDT and CDR2 is YNNKEL (reference sequence). V lost 6 bases and J 9 bases, leaving 12 bases between the germline ends. The CDR3 DNA reads TGTGCCAGCAGGCGGACAGAAGCTTCACCCCTCCACTTT. Its protein is CASRRTEASPLHF.

The J gene is TRBJ1-2, the V gene TRBV6-5; D call uncertain. V shed 0 bases and J shed 8 bases, with 19 bases lying between them. This CDR3 is built from 16 residues. The germline gives CDR1 MNHEY, CDR2 SVGAGI. Here the CDR3 reads CASSYSSIRLYEGYTF. The CDR3 nucleotides read TGTGCCAGCAGTTACTCCAGTATCCGACTGTATGAGGGCTACACCTTC.

The chain is built from TRBV15 and TRBJ1-2, with D unclear. V lost 0 bases and J lost 4, with 12 bases in between. This CDR3 spans 15 amino acids. The germline V gene encodes CDR1 LNHNV and CDR2 YYDKDF (reference sequence). The CDR3 nucleotides read TGTGCCACCAGCAGAGATCGCGGTAGATTCTATGGCTACACCTTC. As protein: CATSRDRGRFYGYTF.